This T cell receptor beta chain appears in the sequencing data of a study of shared clonotypes between healthy human individuals. TCRdb keeps only in-frame clones here, not all; method: immunoSEQ multiplex PCR. Of 1.4 million or so clones listed, about 98.5% are singletons. Germline trimming cut 6 bases from V and 0 bases from J; bases unmatched to any gene: 5. This CDR3 region has 15 residues. Per germline, CDR1 SGHDN and CDR2 FVKESK. Sequencing was done on a sample of naive CD4+ T cells sorted from blood. Subset defined: CD45RA+ positively selected. The chain is built from TRBV14 and TRBJ1-3, with 7 bases that match TRBD1. The TCR sequence derives from a man aged 25-40 years in good health. Here the CDR3 reads CASRQGGDSGNTIYF. Here the CDR3 DNA reads TGTGCCAGCAGGCAGGGGGGGGACTCTGGAAACACCATATATTTT.